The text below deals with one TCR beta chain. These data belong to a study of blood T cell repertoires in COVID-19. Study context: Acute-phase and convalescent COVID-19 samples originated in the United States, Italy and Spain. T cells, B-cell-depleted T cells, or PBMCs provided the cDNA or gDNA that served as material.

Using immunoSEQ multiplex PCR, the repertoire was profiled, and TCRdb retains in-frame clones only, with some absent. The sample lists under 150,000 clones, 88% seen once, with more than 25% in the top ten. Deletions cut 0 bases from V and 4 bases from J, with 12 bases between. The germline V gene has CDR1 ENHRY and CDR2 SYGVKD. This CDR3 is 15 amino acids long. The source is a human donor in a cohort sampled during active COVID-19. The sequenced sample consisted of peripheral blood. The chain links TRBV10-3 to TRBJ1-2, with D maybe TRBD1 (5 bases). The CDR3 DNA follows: TGTGCCATCAGTGAGTCCGGGGGATCCCTCTATGGCTACACCTTC. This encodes CAISESGGSLYGYTF.